Below, 26 T cell receptor beta chains from the same sample are listed, as sequenced in a study of blood T cell repertoires in COVID-19. Using immunoSEQ multiplex PCR, the repertoire was profiled, and TCRdb retains in-frame clones only, with some absent. The data show tens of thousands of clones, with around 86% seen just once and 6.5% to 10% held by the top ten. Source material: peripheral blood. Every receptor here comes from a man aged 50 to 59 with active COVID-19.

The gene calls are TRBV11-3 and TRBJ2-2; 8 bases line up with TRBD1. The ends lost 5 bases at V and 4 bases at J; junction bases unmatched: 6. The CDR3 spans 15 residues. Germline V CDR1 and CDR2: SGHNT, YENEEA. CDR3 nucleotide sequence: TGTGCCAGCAGCACTGGACAGGGCTTCACCGGGGAGCTGTTTTTT. It yields the protein CASSTGQGFTGELFF.

The chain uses TRBV28 and TRBJ1-3, with a tentative D call TRBD1 (5 bases). The germline CDR1 and CDR2 sequences are MDHEN and SYDVKM. V dropped 10 bases and J dropped 7 bases, with 17 bases sitting between them. The CDR3 sequence is 13 residues long. The DNA of the CDR3 is TGTGCCACCGCCGCGGACACCGGGAACACCATATATTTT. Translation gives CATAADTGNTIYF. The variable domain in full, with the rest retrieved from reference TRBV28 and TRBJ1-3, is DVKVTQSSRYLVKRTGEKVFLECVQDMDHENMFWYRQDPGLGLRLIYFSYDVKMKEKGDIPEGYSVSREKKERFSLILESASTNQTSMYLCATAADTGNTIYFGEGSWLTVV.

The chain is built from TRBV5-1 and TRBJ2-1; 9 bases are shared with TRBD1. The CDR3 is 16 residues long. Trimming at V came to 2 bases and at J to 9 bases, leaving 12 bases not matched to a gene. Per the germline V gene, CDR1 is SGHRS and CDR2 is YFSETQ. CDR3 in amino acids: CASSLMGQGLSGEQFF. CDR3 bases: TGCGCCAGCAGCTTAATGGGACAGGGTCTAAGTGGTGAGCAGTTCTTC. The full variable domain, rest sourced from reference TRBV5-1 and TRBJ2-1, is KAGVTQTPRYLIKTRGQQVTLSCSPISGHRSVSWYQQTPGQGLQFLFEYFSETQRNKGNFPGRFSGRQFSNSRSEMNVSTLELGDSALYLCASSLMGQGLSGEQFFGPGTRLTVL.

The V gene is TRBV5-1, the J gene TRBJ1-3, with D possibly being TRBD1 (6 bases). The CDR3 has 14 amino acids. Trimming took 5 bases from V and 2 from J, leaving 11 bases between them. CDR1 SGHRS and CDR2 YFSETQ come from the germline V gene. This chain's CDR3 is CASRRTATGNTIYF. In DNA, the CDR3 is TGCGCCAGCAGGAGGACAGCCACTGGAAACACCATATATTTT.

V usage is TRBV9 and J usage is TRBJ2-5; 7 bases line up with TRBD2. This CDR3 region has 13 residues. The germline gives CDR1 SGDLS, CDR2 YYNGEE. V dropped 4 bases and J dropped 10; count of bases not matched to a gene: 10. In DNA, the CDR3 is TGTGCCAGCAGCTCCCCCGAGAGGGAGGGCCAGTACTTC. Translation gives CASSSPEREGQYF.

This clone has just one count. J is TRBJ2-2 and V is TRBV6-5; 7 bases fit TRBD1. The CDR3 runs 15 residues. Per germline, CDR1 MNHEY and CDR2 SVGAGI. J gave up 0 bases and V 10 bases, and 8 bases lay outside the gene matches. In DNA form, the CDR3 reads TGTGCCACCTCCGGACAGGCCTCGAACACCGGGGAGCTGTTTTTT. Protein: CATSGQASNTGELFF.

The CDR3 loop is CASSFVAGESNEQFF. The CDR3 DNA is TGTGCCAGCAGCTTCGTAGCGGGTGAGAGCAATGAGCAGTTCTTC. The rearrangement joins TRBV7-3 to TRBJ2-1; 7 positions match TRBD2. The CDR3 is 15 residues long. The ends lost 3 bases at V and 6 bases at J; junction bases unmatched: 8. The germline V gene encodes CDR1 SGHTA and CDR2 FQGTGA.

This chain joins TRBV5-6 and TRBJ2-4; 8 bases agree with TRBD2. The length of the CDR3 is 15 residues. V trimming: 5 bases; J trimming: 1 base; junction bases outside the gene matches: 5. The germline V gene has CDR1 SGHDT and CDR2 YYEEEE. The CDR3 DNA follows: TGTGCCAGCAGGGGAGCGGGGGTGGCCAAAAACATTCAGTACTTC. Encoded protein: CASRGAGVAKNIQYF.

The rearrangement uses TRBV28 and TRBJ1-5; D ambiguous. The V end was cut by 2 bases, the J end by 2 bases, with 13 bases between. CDR3 length equals 16 residues. Germline V gives CDR1 MDHEN, CDR2 SYDVKM. In DNA form, the CDR3 reads TGTGCCAGCAGTTTAGCAGGCTTTATAGGCAATCAGCCCCAGCATTTT. Its protein is CASSLAGFIGNQPQHF. Filled out from reference TRBV28 and TRBJ1-5, the complete variable domain reads DVKVTQSSRYLVKRTGEKVFLECVQDMDHENMFWYRQDPGLGLRLIYFSYDVKMKEKGDIPEGYSVSREKKERFSLILESASTNQTSMYLCASSLAGFIGNQPQHFGDGTRLSIL.

V usage is TRBV9 and J usage is TRBJ2-1, with TRBD2 as a possible D gene (8 bases). This CDR3 contains 17 residues. The ends were cut back, 6 bases at V and 0 bases at J, with 19 bases in the middle. Germline lookup yields CDR1 SGDLS and CDR2 YYNGEE. The CDR3 DNA follows: TGTGCCAGCACCCGAAGGGGGCGGGAGGACTCCTACAATGAGCAGTTCTTC. Translation gives CASTRRGREDSYNEQFF.

CDR3 region: CASSLEEATEAFF. The CDR3 DNA sequence: TGTGCCAGCAGCTTGGAGGAGGCCACTGAAGCTTTCTTT. The chain employs TRBV5-4 and TRBJ1-1; D ambiguous. Trimming removed 0 bases from V and 4 bases from J, with 7 bases in between. The CDR3 contains 13 residues. Germline CDR1 SGHNT, CDR2 YYREEE (reference sequence).

V and J are TRBV7-3 and TRBJ2-5; weak D call: TRBD2 (6 bases). The CDR3 totals 15 residues. The germline V and J ends were trimmed by 5 bases and 5 bases, with 18 bases remaining between them. The V gene's germline CDR1 is SGHTA and CDR2 FQGTGA. The CDR3 spells CASSLLGGERETQYF. The DNA for the CDR3 is TGTGCCAGCAGCCTCTTGGGGGGAGAGAGGGAGACCCAGTACTTC.

V is TRBV6-1 and J is TRBJ2-1, with D maybe TRBD2 (7 bases). The CDR3 totals 15 residues. Germline V lookup: CDR1 MNHNS, CDR2 SASEGT. Trimming removed 2 bases at V and 12 bases at J, with 20 bases between. DNA for the CDR3: TGTGCCAGCAGTGAAAGGGGGGGCAGTACCCCGTGGCAGTTCTTC. Translating gives CASSERGGSTPWQFF.

The V gene is TRBV19, the J gene TRBJ1-5; unclear D gene. Germline V gene sequence: CDR1 LNHDA, CDR2 SQIVND (reference sequence). The CDR3 is 12 residues long. Trimming left V 11 bases short and J 2 bases short, with 10 bases between. CDR3 protein: CASTLGNQPQHF. The CDR3 DNA reads TGTGCCTCAACATTGGGCAATCAGCCCCAGCATTTT.

V gene TRBV29-1 combines with J gene TRBJ2-5; no definite D call. The CDR3 consists of 13 residues. Trimming stripped 4 bases from V and 5 bases from J, with 14 bases between. Germline V CDR1 and CDR2: SQVTM, ANQGSEA. The CDR3 DNA reads TGCAGCGTTGTGCGGCTAAGCATGGAGACCCAGTACTTC. It yields the protein CSVVRLSMETQYF.

The chain combines TRBV6-5 with TRBJ1-1; D unclear. CDR1 and CDR2 from the germline V gene are MNHEY and SVGAGI. Trimming took off 2 bases at V and 2 bases at J, with 12 bases between the two ends. The CDR3 runs to 15 residues. The chain's CDR3 is CASSYDGVVNTEAFF. The CDR3 DNA is TGTGCCAGCAGTTACGACGGAGTGGTAAACACTGAAGCTTTCTTT.

This clone was recorded a few times. CDR3 loop: CASSPRQGRANSPLHF. The CDR3 DNA reads TGTGCCAGCAGCCCTAGACAGGGGAGAGCTAATTCACCCCTCCACTTT. The chain uses TRBV13 and TRBJ1-6; 8 nucleotides match TRBD1. The CDR3 length is 16 residues. V shed 5 bases, J shed 6 bases, and the junction held 9 bases outside the gene matches. Per germline, CDR1 PRHDT and CDR2 FYEKMQ (reference sequence).

This chain links TRBV9 with TRBJ1-1, with 8 bases identical to TRBD1. The CDR3 contains 14 residues. CDR1 is SGDLS, CDR2 YYNGEE, per germline. Trimming took 6 bases from V and 1 from J; bases not matched to a gene: 5. CDR3 loop: CASTQTGENTEAFF. DNA of the CDR3: TGTGCCAGCACTCAGACAGGGGAGAACACTGAAGCTTTCTTT.

V gene TRBV30 combines with J gene TRBJ2-3; 9 nucleotides align to TRBD2. The CDR3 consists of 14 residues. Per the germline V gene, CDR1 is GTSNPN and CDR2 is SVGIG (reference sequence). The junction had 8 bases not matched to a gene; V was cut back by 5 bases and J by 5 bases. The CDR3 region is CAWHFAGGRDTQYF. The CDR3 DNA is TGTGCCTGGCACTTCGCGGGAGGGAGAGATACGCAGTATTTT.

The CDR3 DNA reads TGTGCCAGCTCACAATCGGCCGGGACAGGCACAGATACGCAGTATTTT. It specifies CASSQSAGTGTDTQYF. The chain links TRBV18 to TRBJ2-3, with 7 bases matching TRBD1. The CDR3 covers 16 residues. V trimming: 4 bases; J trimming: 1 base; junction bases outside the gene matches: 8. CDR1 and CDR2 from the germline V gene are KGHSH and LQKENI.

This clone was seen a few times. CDR3: CASSLESSQRYEQYF. CDR3 nucleotides: TGTGCCAGCAGCTTAGAGTCCTCCCAGAGGTACGAGCAGTACTTC. The chain links TRBV7-6 to TRBJ2-7; the D is unclear. The CDR3 is 15 amino acids. The V end was cut by 1 base, the J end by 4 bases, with 14 bases between. Germline V gene lookup returns CDR1 SGHVS and CDR2 FNYEAQ.

V and J are TRBV6-6 and TRBJ1-5, with 9 bases identical to TRBD1. The CDR3 totals 16 residues. Trimming cost V 4 bases and J 7 bases; bases outside gene matches: 11. Per the germline V gene, CDR1 is MNHNY and CDR2 is SVGAGI (reference sequence). DNA of the CDR3: TGTGCCAGCAGTTCAACAGGGGGCGGGTCCAGCCAGCCCCAGCATTTT. Translating it yields CASSSTGGGSSQPQHF.

The chain couples TRBV5-1 to TRBJ1-2; possibly TRBD1 for D (6 bases). CDR3 length equals 13 residues. In germline, CDR1 is SGHRS, CDR2 YFSETQ. Trimming pared 4 bases from V and 2 bases from J, leaving 9 bases between. The chain's CDR3 is CASSPTGNYGYTF. In DNA, the CDR3 is TGCGCCAGCAGCCCTACAGGGAACTATGGCTACACCTTC.

The chain combines TRBV7-2 with TRBJ1-5, with 8 bases fitting TRBD1. With 5 bases clipped from V and 6 bases from J, the junction kept 6 bases outside the gene matches. CDR1 and CDR2 (germline): SGHTA, FQGNSA. CDR3 size: 14 residues. The CDR3 region has the DNA TGTGCCAGCAGCGATAGGACAGGGACTCAGCCCCAGCATTTT. Its translation is CASSDRTGTQPQHF. Drawing the rest from reference TRBV7-2 and TRBJ1-5, the complete variable domain is GAGVSQSPSNKVTEKGKDVELRCDPISGHTALYWYRQSLGQGLEFLIYFQGNSAPDKSGLPSDRFSAERTGGSVSTLTIQRTQQEDSAVYLCASSDRTGTQPQHFGDGTRLSIL.

The J gene is TRBJ1-6, the V gene TRBV28; 10 bases map to TRBD1. The V gene's germline CDR1 is MDHEN and CDR2 SYDVKM. V was pared by 5 bases and J by 14 bases, with 18 bases of the junction left unmatched. The CDR3 spans 17 residues. In nucleotides, the CDR3 is TGTGCCAGCAGTCCGACTTTCCGACAGGGGGCAGAGGGGGCCCTCCACTTT. Amino acids: CASSPTFRQGAEGALHF.

This sequence joins TRBV18 and TRBJ2-2, with 10 positions matching TRBD2. CDR1 and CDR2 from the germline V gene are KGHSH and LQKENI. V lost 5 bases and J lost 1; bases outside the gene matches: 10. CDR3 size: 18 residues. CDR3 nucleotides: TGTGCCAGCTCATCGAACCTTAGCGGGAGGCAGAACACCGGGGAGCTGTTTTTT. As protein: CASSSNLSGRQNTGELFF.